This TCR beta chain originates from a study of shared clonotypes between healthy human individuals. Genomic DNA per cell subset filled all wells of several immunoSEQ plates. TCRdb keeps only in-frame clones here, not all; method: immunoSEQ multiplex PCR. The sample lists around 300,000 clones, around 87% occurring once. The germline gives CDR1 SGHRS, CDR2 YFSETQ. The CDR3 totals 12 residues. Trimming took off 0 bases at V and 5 bases at J, with 6 bases between the two ends. The TCR comes from a man aged 18 to 35 in good health. Sequences were obtained from memory CD8+ T cells sorted from blood. The subset here: CD45RO+ cells pooled with CCR7-negative TemRA cells. The chain uses TRBV5-1 and TRBJ2-7; D unclear. The CDR3 nucleotides are TGCGCCAGCAGCTTGGGACTCCACGAGCAGTACTTC. It translates to CASSLGLHEQYF.